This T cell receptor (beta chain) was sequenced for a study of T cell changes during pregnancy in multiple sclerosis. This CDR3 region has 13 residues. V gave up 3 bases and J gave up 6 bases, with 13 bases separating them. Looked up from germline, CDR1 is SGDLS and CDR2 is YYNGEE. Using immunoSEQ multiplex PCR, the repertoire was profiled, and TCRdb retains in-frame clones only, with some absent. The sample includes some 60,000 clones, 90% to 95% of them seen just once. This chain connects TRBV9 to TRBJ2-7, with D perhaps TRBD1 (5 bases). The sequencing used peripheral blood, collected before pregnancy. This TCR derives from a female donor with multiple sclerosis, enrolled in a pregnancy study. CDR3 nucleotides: TGTGCCAGCAGCGCACAGACAGCCACCGAGCAGTACTTC. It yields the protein CASSAQTATEQYF.